The 2 T cell receptor beta chains presented below share a single source sample, sequenced in a study of blood T cells in healthy people across ages (dated by TCRdb to the mid-2010s). The library came from 5' RACE. The data were produced on an Illumina HiSeq 2500. A second PCR of roughly 7 to 12 cycles was run with a J-beta primer mix and a sample-barcoded 5' primer. TCRdb passed the public sequencing reads through fastp at Q25 and MiXCR, retaining productive beta sequences. Identical CDR3 proteins give one entry, which carries the most common genes and DNA. The sample table holds 1,500,000 or so distinct CDR3 sequences, of which 35% to 45% were seen once. The top ten clones comprise 4% of the sample. Material for sequencing was blood. These receptor sequences come from a woman under 30 in good health.

In its sample, this clonotype was seen a few times. This chain connects TRBV7-2 to TRBJ2-4; D unclear. CDR1 is SGHTA and CDR2 is FQGNSA in the germline V gene. This CDR3 region has 12 residues. The V and J ends lost 1 base and 8 bases respectively, with 6 bases between them. The CDR3 protein is CASSLGWDIQYF. The CDR3 DNA is TGTGCCAGCAGCTTAGGGTGGGACATTCAGTACTTC.

This chain uses TRBV10-3 with TRBJ1-3; the D is unclear. The germline V gene has CDR1 ENHRY and CDR2 SYGVKD. Trimming removed 7 bases from V and 0 bases from J, with 4 bases in between. This CDR3 has 12 residues. The DNA for the CDR3 is TGTGCCATCACCAACTCTGGAAACACCATATATTTT. Translating gives CAITNSGNTIYF.